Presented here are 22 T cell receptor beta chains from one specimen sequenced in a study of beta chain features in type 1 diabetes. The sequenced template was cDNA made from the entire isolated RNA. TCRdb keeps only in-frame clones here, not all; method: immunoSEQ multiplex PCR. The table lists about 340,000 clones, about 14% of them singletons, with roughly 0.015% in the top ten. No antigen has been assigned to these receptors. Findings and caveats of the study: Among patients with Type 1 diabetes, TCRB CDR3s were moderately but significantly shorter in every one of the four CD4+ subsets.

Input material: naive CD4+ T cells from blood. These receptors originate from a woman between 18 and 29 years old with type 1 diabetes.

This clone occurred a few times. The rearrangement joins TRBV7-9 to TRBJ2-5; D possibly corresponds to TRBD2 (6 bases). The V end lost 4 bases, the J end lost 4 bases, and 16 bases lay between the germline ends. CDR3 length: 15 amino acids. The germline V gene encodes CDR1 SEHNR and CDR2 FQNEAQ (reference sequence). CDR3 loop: CASSSIGTGTETQYF. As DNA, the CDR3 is TGTGCCAGCAGCTCCATCGGGACTGGGACAGAGACCCAGTACTTC.

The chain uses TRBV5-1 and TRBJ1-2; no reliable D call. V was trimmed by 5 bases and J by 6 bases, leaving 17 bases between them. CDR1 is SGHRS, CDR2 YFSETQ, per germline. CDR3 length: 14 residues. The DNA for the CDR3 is TGCGCCAGCAGTATCCTCCGGGGAATGGATGGCTACACCTTC. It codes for CASSILRGMDGYTF.

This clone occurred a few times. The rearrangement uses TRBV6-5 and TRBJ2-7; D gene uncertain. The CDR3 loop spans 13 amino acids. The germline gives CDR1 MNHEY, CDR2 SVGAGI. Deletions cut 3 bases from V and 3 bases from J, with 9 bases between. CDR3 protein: CASSYFGGYEQYF. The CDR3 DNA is TGTGCCAGCAGTTATTTTGGCGGCTACGAGCAGTACTTC.

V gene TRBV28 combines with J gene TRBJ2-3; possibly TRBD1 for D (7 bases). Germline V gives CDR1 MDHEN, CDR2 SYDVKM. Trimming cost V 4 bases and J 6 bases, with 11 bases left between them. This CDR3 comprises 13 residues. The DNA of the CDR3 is TGTGCCAGCAGTTCCCCAGGGGGGGATACGCAGTATTTT. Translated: CASSSPGGDTQYF.

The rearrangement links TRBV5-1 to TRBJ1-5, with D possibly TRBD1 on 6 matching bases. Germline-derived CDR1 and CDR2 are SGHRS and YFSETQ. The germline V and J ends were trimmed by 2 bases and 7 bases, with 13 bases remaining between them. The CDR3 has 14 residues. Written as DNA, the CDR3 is TGCGCCAGCAGCTTACAGGGTGAAGGGCAGCCCCAGCATTTT. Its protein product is CASSLQGEGQPQHF.

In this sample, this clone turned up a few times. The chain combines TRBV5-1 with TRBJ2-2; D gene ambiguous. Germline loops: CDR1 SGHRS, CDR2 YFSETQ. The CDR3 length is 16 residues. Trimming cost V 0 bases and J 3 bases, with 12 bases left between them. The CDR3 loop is CASSLESHFDTGELFF. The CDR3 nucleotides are TGCGCCAGCAGCTTGGAGTCCCACTTTGACACCGGGGAGCTGTTTTTT.

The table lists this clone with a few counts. CDR3 DNA sequence: TGTGCCAGCACCCCGACGGGAGGGGCCAACGTCCTGACTTTC. This encodes CASTPTGGANVLTF. This rearrangement joins TRBV7-2 to TRBJ2-6, with D tentatively TRBD2 (5 bases). Deletions cut 7 bases from V and 4 bases from J, with 11 bases between. The CDR3 extends over 14 amino acids. CDR1 and CDR2 from the germline V gene are SGHTA and FQGNSA.

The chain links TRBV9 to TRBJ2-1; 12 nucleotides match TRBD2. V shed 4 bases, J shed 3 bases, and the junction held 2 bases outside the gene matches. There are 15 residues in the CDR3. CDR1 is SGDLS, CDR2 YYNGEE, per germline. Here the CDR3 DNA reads TGTGCCAGCAGCCCACTAGCGGGAGGCTACAATGAGCAGTTCTTC. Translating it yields CASSPLAGGYNEQFF.

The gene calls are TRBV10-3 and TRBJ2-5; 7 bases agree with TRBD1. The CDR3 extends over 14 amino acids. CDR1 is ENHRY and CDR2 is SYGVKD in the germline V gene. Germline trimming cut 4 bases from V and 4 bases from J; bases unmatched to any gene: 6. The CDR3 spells CAISGAQGRETQYF. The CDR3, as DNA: TGTGCCATCAGTGGGGCACAGGGGCGAGAGACCCAGTACTTC.

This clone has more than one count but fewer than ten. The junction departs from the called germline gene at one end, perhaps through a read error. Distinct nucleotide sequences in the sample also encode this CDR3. CDR3 sequence reads: CASSLDGYNEQFF. CDR3 coding DNA: TGCGCCAGCAGTTTGGACGGCTACAATGAGCAGTTCTTC. This rearrangement joins TRBV5-1 to TRBJ2-1; D unresolved. Germline V lookup: CDR1 SGHRS, CDR2 YFSETQ. This CDR3 is built from 13 residues.

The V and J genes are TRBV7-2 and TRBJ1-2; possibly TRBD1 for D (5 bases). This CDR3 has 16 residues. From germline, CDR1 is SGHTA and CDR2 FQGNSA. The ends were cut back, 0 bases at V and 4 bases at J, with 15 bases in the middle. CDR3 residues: CASSLAPGPGGYGYTF. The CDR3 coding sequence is TGTGCCAGCAGCTTAGCGCCGGGCCCGGGGGGCTATGGCTACACCTTC.

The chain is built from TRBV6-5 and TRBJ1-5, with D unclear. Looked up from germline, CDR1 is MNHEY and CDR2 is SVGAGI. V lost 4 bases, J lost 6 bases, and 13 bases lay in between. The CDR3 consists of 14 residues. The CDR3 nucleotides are TGTGCCAGCAGTTCACGGGATTTGGGTCAGCCCCAGCATTTT. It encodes CASSSRDLGQPQHF.

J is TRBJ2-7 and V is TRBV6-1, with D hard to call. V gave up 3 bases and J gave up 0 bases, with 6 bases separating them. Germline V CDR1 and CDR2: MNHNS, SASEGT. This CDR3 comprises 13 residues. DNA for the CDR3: TGTGCCAGCAGTGAGGGTAGCTCCTACGAGCAGTACGTC. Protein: CASSEGSSYEQYV.

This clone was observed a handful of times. The DNA for the CDR3 is TGTGCCAGCAGCTCGGGACAGCCCAACACTGAAGCTTTCTTT. Amino acids: CASSSGQPNTEAFF. V is TRBV9 and J is TRBJ1-1, with 7 bases matching TRBD1. The CDR3 extends over 14 amino acids. Germline CDR1 and CDR2: SGDLS and YYNGEE. The trim removed 4 bases at V and 2 bases at J, leaving 5 bases unmatched.

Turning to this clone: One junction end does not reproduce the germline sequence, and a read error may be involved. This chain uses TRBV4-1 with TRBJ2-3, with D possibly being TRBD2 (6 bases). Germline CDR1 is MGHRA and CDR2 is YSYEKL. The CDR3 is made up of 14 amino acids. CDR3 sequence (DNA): TGCGCCAGCAGCCAAGCTCTGGCGGGGTCGGCAGTCGGTTTT. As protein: CASSQALAGSAVGF.

The CDR3: CAWRTPGAYGYTF. CDR3 nucleotide sequence: TGTGCCTGGAGGACCCCAGGGGCCTATGGCTACACCTTC. The chain has TRBV30 and TRBJ1-2; D is perhaps TRBD1 (6 bases). The CDR3 loop spans 13 amino acids. Germline loops: CDR1 GTSNPN, CDR2 SVGIG (reference sequence). Trimming shortened V by 3 bases and J by 4 bases, and 12 bases separated the two germline ends.

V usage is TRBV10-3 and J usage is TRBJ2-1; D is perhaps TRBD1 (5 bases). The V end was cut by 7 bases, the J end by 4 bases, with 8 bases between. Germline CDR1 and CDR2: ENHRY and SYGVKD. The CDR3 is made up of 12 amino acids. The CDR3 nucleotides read TGTGCCATCAAATCAGGGTACAATGAGCAGTTCTTC. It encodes CAIKSGYNEQFF.

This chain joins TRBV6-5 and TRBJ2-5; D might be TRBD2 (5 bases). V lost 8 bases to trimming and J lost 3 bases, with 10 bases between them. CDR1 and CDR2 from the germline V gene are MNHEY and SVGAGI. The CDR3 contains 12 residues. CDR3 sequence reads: CASEGSEETQYF. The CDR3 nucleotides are TGTGCCAGCGAAGGTAGCGAAGAGACCCAGTACTTC.

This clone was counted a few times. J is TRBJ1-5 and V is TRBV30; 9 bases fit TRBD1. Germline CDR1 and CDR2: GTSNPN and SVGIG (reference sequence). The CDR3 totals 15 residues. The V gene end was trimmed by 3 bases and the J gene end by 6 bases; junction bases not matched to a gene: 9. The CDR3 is CAWRGAGQGIQPQHF. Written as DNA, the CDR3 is TGTGCCTGGAGGGGAGCCGGACAGGGGATTCAGCCCCAGCATTTT.

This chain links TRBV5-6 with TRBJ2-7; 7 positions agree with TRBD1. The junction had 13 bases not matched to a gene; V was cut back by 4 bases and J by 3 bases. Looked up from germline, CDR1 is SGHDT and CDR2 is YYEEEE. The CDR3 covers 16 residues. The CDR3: CASSLFTGTASYEQYV. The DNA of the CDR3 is TGTGCCAGCAGCCTCTTTACCGGGACAGCGAGCTACGAGCAGTACGTC.

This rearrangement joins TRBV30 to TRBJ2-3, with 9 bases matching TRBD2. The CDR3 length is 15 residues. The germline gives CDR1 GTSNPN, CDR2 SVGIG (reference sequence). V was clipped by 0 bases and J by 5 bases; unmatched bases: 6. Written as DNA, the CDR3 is TGTGCCTGGAGTGTTCTAGCGGGGAAGGAAGATACGCAGTATTTT. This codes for CAWSVLAGKEDTQYF.

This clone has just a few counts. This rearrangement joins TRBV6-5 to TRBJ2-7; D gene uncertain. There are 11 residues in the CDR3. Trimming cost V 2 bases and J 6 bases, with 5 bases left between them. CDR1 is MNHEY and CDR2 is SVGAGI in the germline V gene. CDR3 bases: TGTGCCAGCAGTTACGGCCCCGAGCAGTACTTC. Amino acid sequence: CASSYGPEQYF.